This T cell receptor beta chain was recorded in a study of T cell changes during pregnancy in multiple sclerosis (dated by TCRdb to the late 2010s). Some background on the complete study: The study examined how the T cell repertoire changed over the course of pregnancy in women with multiple sclerosis.

Inclusive of the bounding cysteine and phenylalanine, the CDR3 is 16 residues long. The CDR3 DNA has 48 bases and is translated from base 1. Via the germline V gene (reference sequence), CDR1 is MNHEY and CDR2 SMNVEV. V is pruned by 6 bases and J by 1 base, leaving 12 bases of the junction without a gene match. As concerns this clone: Its antigen is unknown. Base qualities are not recorded, but no much larger clone differs from it by a single base.

The library was generated by the immunoSEQ multiplex PCR assay. As stored in TCRdb, this immuneACCESS dataset retains in-frame rearrangements with V and J assigned. A fraction of the clones does not appear; measured against another copy, unresolved V genes explain less than half of the discrepancy, and the remainder lacks a known reason. This sample holds about 55,000 clones; roughly 94% were observed only once. Clones ranked in the top ten supply 3.5% of the sample. The receptor was isolated from a female donor with multiple sclerosis, enrolled in a pregnancy study. The chain links TRBV27 with TRBJ2-7, and 7 bases in between align with TRBD1. Sequencing was performed on CD8+ T cells from peripheral blood mononuclear cells, taken in the third trimester of pregnancy. This receptor carries the CDR3 CASSPLERGRSYEQYF. The DNA reads TGTGCCAGCAGCCCACTCGAAAGGGGGCGGTCCTACGAGCAGTACTTC.